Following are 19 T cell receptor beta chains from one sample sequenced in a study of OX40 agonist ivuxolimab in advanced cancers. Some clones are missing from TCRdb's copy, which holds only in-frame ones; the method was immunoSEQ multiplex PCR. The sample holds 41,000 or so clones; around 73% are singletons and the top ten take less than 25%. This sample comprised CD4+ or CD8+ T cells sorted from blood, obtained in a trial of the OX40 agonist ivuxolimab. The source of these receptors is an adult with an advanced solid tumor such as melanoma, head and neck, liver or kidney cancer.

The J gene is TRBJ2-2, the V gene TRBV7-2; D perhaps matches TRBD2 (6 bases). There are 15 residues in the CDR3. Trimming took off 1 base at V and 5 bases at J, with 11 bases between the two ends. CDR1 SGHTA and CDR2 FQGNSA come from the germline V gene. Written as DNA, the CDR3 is TGTGCCAGCAGCTTAGGGGGCGGGAATACCGGGGAGCTGTTTTTT. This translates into CASSLGGGNTGELFF.

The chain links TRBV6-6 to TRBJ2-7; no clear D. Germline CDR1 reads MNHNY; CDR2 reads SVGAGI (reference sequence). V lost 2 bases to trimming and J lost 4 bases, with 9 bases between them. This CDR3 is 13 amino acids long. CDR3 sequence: CASSYEQIYEQYF. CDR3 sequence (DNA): TGTGCCAGCAGTTACGAACAGATTTACGAGCAGTACTTC.

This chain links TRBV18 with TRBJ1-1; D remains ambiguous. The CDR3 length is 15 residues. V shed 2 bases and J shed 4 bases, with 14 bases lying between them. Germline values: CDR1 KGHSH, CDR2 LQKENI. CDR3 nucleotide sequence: TGTGCCAGCTCACCAGCAGGTAGCTTGGGCACTGAAGCTTTCTTT. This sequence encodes CASSPAGSLGTEAFF.

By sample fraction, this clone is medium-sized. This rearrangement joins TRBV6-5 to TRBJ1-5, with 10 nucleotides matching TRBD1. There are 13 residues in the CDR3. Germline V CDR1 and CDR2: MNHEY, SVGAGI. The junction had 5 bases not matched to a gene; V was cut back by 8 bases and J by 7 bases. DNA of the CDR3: TGTGCCAGCGGGACAGGGGTCAACCAGCCCCAGCATTTT. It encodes CASGTGVNQPQHF.

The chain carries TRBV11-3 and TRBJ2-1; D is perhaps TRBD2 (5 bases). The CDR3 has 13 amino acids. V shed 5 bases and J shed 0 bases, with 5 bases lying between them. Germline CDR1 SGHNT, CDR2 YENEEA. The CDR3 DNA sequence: TGTGCCAGCAGCCGGGACTCCTACAATGAGCAGTTCTTC. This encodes CASSRDSYNEQFF.

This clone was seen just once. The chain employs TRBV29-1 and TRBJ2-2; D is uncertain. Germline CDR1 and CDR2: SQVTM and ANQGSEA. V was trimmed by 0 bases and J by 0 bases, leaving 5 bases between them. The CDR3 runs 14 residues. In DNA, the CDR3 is TGCAGCGTTGAAGAAGGCTCGAACACCGGGGAGCTGTTTTTT. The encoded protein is CSVEEGSNTGELFF.

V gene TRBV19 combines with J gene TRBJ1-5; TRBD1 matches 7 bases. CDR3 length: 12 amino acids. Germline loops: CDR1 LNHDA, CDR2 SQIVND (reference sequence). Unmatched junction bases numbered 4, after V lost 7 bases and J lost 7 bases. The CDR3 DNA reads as TGTGCCAGTACCCGACAGGGACAGCCCCAGCATTTT. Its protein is CASTRQGQPQHF.

CDR3 sequence reads: CASSLAGGPPDTQYF. In DNA form, the CDR3 reads TGTGCCAGCAGCTTAGCGGGAGGGCCCCCAGATACGCAGTATTTT. The rearrangement joins TRBV7-8 to TRBJ2-3; 7 bases map to TRBD2. CDR1 is SGHVS, CDR2 FQNEAQ, per germline. V shed 0 bases, J shed 4 bases, and the junction held 4 bases outside the gene matches. The CDR3 length is 15 residues. The entire variable domain, with the rest obtained from reference TRBV7-8 and TRBJ2-3, is as follows: GAGVSQSPRYKVAKRGQDVALRCDPISGHVSLFWYQQALGQGPEFLTYFQNEAQLDKSGLPSDRFFAERPEGSVSTLKIQRTQQEDSAVYLCASSLAGGPPDTQYFGPGTRLTVL.

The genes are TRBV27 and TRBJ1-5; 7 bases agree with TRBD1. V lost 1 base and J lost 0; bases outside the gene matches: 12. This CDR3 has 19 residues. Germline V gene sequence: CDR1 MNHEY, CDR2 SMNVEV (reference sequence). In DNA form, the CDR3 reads TGTGCCAGCAGTTTATGGGGCACGGGACAGAAGAATAGCAATCAGCCCCAGCATTTT. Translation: CASSLWGTGQKNSNQPQHF.

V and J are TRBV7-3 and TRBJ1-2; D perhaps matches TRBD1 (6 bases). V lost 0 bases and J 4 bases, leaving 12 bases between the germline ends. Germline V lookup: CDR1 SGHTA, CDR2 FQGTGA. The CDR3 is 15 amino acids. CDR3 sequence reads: CASSLTGGPGYGYTF. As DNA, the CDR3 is TGTGCCAGCAGCTTAACGGGGGGGCCAGGCTATGGCTACACCTTC.

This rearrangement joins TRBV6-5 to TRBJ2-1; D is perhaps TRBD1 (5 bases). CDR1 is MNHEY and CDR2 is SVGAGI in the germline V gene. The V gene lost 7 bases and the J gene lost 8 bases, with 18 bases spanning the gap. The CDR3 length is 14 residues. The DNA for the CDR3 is TGTGCCAGCATGCCTAGTATAGGGGCCCATGAGCAGTTCTTC. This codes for CASMPSIGAHEQFF.

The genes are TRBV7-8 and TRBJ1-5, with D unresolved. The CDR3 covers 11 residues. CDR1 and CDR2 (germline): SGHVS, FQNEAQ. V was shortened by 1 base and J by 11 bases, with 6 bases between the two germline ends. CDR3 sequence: CASSLGEAQHF. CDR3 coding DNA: TGTGCCAGCAGCTTAGGGGAGGCCCAGCATTTT.

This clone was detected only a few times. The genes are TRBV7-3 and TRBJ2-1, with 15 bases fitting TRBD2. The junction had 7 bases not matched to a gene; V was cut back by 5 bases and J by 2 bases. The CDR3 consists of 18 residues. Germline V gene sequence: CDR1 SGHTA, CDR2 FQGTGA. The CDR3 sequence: CASSPSGLAGGTYNEQFF. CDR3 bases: TGTGCCAGCAGCCCTTCGGGACTAGCGGGGGGTACCTACAATGAGCAGTTCTTC.

The CDR3 bases are TGTGCCAGCAGTCACCCGACAGGTCGCTCCTACGAGCAGTACTTC. This gives the protein CASSHPTGRSYEQYF. V gene TRBV7-9 combines with J gene TRBJ2-7, with a tentative D call TRBD1 (6 bases). Germline CDR1 reads SEHNR; CDR2 reads FQNEAQ (reference sequence). The V end lost 6 bases, the J end lost 0 bases, and 15 bases lay between the germline ends. This CDR3 region has 15 residues.

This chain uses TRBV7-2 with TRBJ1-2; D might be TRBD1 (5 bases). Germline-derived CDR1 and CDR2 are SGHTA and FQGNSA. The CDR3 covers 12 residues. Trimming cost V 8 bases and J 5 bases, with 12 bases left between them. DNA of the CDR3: TGTGCCAGCGGCGACGGGGGTTATGGCTACACCTTC. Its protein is CASGDGGYGYTF.

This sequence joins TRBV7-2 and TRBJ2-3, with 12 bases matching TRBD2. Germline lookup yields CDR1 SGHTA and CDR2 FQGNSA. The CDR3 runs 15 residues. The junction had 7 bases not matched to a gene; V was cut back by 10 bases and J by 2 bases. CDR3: CATLLAGGNTDTQYF. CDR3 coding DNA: TGTGCCACGCTACTAGCGGGGGGAAACACAGATACGCAGTATTTT.

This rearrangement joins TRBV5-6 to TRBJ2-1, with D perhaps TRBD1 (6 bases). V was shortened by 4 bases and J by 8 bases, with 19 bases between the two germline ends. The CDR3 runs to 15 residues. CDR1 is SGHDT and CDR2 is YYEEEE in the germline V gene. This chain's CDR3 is CASSPQSGEMHEQFF. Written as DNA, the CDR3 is TGTGCCAGCAGCCCCCAGTCAGGGGAAATGCATGAGCAGTTCTTC.

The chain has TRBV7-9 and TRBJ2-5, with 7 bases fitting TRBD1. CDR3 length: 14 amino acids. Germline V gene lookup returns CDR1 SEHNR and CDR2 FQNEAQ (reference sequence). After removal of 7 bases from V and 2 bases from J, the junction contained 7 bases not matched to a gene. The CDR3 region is CASTYSGGQETQYF. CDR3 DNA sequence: TGTGCCAGCACCTACTCAGGGGGTCAAGAGACCCAGTACTTC.

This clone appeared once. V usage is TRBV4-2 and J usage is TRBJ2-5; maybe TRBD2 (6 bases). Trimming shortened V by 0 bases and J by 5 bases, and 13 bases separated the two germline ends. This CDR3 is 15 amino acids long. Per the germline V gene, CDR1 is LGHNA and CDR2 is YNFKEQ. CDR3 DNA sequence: TGTGCCAGCAGCCAAGACACTAGCACATGGGAGACCCAGTACTTC. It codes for CASSQDTSTWETQYF.